This T cell receptor beta chain appears in the sequencing data of a study of blood T cells in healthy people across ages. Overall study findings and caveats: The recorded TCR beta diversity per million T cells decreased in a roughly linear manner with age.

The CDR3 contains 17 residues. The ends were cut back, 3 bases at V and 1 base at J, with 18 bases in the middle. A second PCR of 7 to 11 cycles used a sample-barcoded 5' primer and a J-beta primer mix. TCRdb re-analysed the 5' RACE reads in MiXCR, keeping a single row per CDR3 protein. This table has about 1.8 million distinct CDR3 sequences, about 50% appearing once. To note about this clonotype: What it recognizes is unknown.

The TCR comes from a woman in her thirties or forties in good health. The specimen was blood. V is TRBV12-3 or TRBV12-4 and J is TRBJ1-1; D not resolved. The CDR3 spells CASSFSSRPLGNTEAFF. CDR3 DNA: TGTGCCAGCAGTTTTAGTAGCAGGCCACTAGGGAACACTGAAGCTTTCTTT.